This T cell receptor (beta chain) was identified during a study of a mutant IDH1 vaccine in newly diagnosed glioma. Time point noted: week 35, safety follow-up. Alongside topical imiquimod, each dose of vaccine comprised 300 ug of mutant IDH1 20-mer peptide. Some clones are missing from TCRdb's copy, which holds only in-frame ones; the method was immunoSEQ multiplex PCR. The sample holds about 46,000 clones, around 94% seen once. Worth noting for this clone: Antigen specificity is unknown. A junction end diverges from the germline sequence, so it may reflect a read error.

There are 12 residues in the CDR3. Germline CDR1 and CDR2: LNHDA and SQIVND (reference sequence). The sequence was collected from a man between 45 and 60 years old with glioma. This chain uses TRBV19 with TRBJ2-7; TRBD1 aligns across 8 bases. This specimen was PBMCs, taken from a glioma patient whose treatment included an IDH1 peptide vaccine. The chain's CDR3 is CASSIGQGPMSF. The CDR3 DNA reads TGTGCCAGTAGTATCGGACAGGGCCCCATGTCCTTC. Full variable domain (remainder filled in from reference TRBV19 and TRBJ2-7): DGGITQSPKYLFRKEGQNVTLSCEQNLNHDAMYWYRQDPGQGLRLIYYSQIVNDFQKGDIAEGYSVSREKKESFPLTVTSAQKNPTAFYLCASSIGQGPMSFGPGTRLTVT.